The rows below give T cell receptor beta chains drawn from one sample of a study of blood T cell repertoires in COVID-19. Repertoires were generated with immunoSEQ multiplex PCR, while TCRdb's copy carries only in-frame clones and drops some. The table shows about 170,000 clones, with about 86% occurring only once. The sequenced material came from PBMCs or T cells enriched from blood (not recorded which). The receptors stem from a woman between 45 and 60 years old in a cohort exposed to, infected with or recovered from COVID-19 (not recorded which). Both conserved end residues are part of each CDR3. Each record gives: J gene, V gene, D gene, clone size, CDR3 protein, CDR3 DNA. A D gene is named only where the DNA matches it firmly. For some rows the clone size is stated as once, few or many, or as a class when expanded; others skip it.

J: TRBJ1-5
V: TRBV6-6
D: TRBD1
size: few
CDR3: CASSRSPGAAGGFNQPQHF
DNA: TGTGCCAGCAGTCGATCACCGGGTGCGGCAGGGGGTTTCAATCAGCCCCAGCATTTT

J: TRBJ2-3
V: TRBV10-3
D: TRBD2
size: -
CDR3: CAISESGGGSTDTQYF
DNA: TGTGCCATCAGTGAGTCGGGCGGGGGTAGCACAGATACGCAGTATTTT

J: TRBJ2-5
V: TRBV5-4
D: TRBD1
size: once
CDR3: CASGTAGGKETQYF
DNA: TGTGCCAGCGGAACCGCAGGGGGAAAAGAGACCCAGTACTTC

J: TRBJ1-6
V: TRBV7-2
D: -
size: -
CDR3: CASSNTGMGSPLHF
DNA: TGTGCCAGCAGCAATACAGGGATGGGCTCACCCCTCCACTTT

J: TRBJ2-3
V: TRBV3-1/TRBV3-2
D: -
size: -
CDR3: CASSQVVGTSMGGQYF
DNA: TGTGCCAGCAGCCAAGTTGTGGGGACTTCCATGGGGGGGCAGTATTTT

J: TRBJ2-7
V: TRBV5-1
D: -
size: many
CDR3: CASSSAGVGPYEQYF
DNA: TGCGCCAGCAGCTCGGCAGGGGTGGGCCCCTACGAGCAGTACTTC

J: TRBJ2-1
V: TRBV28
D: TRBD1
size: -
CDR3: CASSLAGTGNFPQFF
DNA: TGTGCCAGCAGTTTGGCCGGGACAGGAAATTTCCCGCAGTTCTTC

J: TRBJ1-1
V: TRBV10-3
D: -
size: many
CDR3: CAISEGSGEGTEAFF
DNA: TGTGCCATCAGTGAGGGTTCAGGGGAAGGCACTGAAGCTTTCTTT

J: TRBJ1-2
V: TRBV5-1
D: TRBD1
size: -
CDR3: CASSSSGQGYGYTF
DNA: TGCGCCAGCAGCTCCTCCGGACAGGGCTATGGCTACACCTTC

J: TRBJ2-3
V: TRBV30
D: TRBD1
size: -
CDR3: CAWGKTLGQGADTQYF
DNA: TGTGCCTGGGGCAAGACCTTAGGACAGGGGGCAGATACGCAGTATTTT

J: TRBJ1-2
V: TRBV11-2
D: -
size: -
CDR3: CASSPDSLINYGYTF
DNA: TGTGCCAGCAGCCCAGACAGTTTAATTAACTATGGCTACACCTTC

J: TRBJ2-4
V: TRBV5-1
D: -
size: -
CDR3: CASSLDVEEKNIQYF
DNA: TGCGCCAGCAGCTTGGACGTGGAGGAGAAAAACATTCAGTACTTC

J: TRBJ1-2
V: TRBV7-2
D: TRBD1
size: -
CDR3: CASSPNTGGYSGYTF
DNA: TGTGCCAGCAGCCCGAACACAGGGGGCTATTCGGGCTACACCTTC

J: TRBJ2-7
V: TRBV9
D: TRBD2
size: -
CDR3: CASSVGGGLAGLGTYEQYF
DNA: TGTGCCAGCAGCGTAGGGGGAGGTCTAGCGGGCCTTGGGACCTACGAGCAGTACTTC

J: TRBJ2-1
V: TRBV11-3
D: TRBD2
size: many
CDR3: CASSLGASGRYNEQFF
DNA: TGTGCCAGCAGCTTAGGGGCTAGCGGACGATACAATGAGCAGTTCTTC

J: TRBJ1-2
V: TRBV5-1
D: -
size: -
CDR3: CASSPPGLANYGYTF
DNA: TGCGCCAGCAGCCCTCCGGGACTTGCTAACTATGGCTACACCTTC

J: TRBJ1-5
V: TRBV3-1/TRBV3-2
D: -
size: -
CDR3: CASSYWRGLQPQHF
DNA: TGTGCCAGCAGCTACTGGCGCGGGCTTCAGCCCCAGCATTTT

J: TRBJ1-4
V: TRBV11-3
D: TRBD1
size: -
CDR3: CASSLTTGEAAKLFF
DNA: TGTGCCAGCAGCTTAACGACAGGGGAGGCTGCAAAACTGTTTTTT

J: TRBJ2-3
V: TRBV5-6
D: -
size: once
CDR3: CASSSGLPPTDTQYF
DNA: TGTGCCAGCAGCTCGGGACTCCCACCCACAGATACGCAGTATTTT

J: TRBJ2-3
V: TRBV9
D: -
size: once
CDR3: CASSTGGLTDTQYF
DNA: TGTGCCAGCAGTACGGGGGGCTTGACAGATACGCAGTATTTT

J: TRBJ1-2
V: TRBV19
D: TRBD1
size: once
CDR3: CASSLRDRVRTNYGYTF
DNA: TGTGCCAGTAGTCTCCGGGACAGGGTAAGGACGAACTATGGCTACACCTTC

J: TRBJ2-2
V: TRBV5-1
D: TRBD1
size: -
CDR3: CASSTGQIIGELFF
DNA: TGCGCCAGCAGCACGGGACAGATTATCGGGGAGCTGTTTTTT

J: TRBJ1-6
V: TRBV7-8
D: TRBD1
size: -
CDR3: CASSSTGISSYNSPLHF
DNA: TGTGCCAGCAGCTCGACAGGGATAAGCTCCTATAATTCACCCCTCCACTTT

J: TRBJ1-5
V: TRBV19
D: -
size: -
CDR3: CASSISGGNQPQHF
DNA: TGTGCCAGTAGTATATCGGGGGGCAATCAGCCCCAGCATTTT

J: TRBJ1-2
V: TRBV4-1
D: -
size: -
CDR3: CASSPQKTHRAYGYTF
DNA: TGCGCCAGCAGCCCACAGAAAACCCACAGGGCTTATGGCTACACCTTC

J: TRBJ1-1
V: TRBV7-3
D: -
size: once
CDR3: CASSLLPGVTEAFF
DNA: TGTGCCAGCAGCTTATTACCAGGGGTCACTGAAGCTTTCTTT

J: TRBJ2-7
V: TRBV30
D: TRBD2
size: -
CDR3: CALGTSGGEQYF
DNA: TGTGCCCTCGGGACTAGCGGGGGCGAGCAGTACTTC

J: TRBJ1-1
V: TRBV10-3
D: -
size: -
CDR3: CAIRETENTEAFF
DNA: TGTGCCATCCGGGAGACAGAGAACACTGAAGCTTTCTTT

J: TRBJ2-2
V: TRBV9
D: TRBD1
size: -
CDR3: CASSLPLDRGVEAGELFF
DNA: TGTGCCAGCAGCCTCCCTCTCGACAGGGGGGTTGAAGCCGGGGAGCTGTTTTTT

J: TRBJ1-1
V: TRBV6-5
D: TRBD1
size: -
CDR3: CASSYYRGPEAFF
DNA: TGTGCCAGCAGTTATTACAGGGGGCCTGAAGCTTTCTTT

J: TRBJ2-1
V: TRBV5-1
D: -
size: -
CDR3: CASYPQSTGTEQFF
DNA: TGCGCCAGCTACCCCCAATCGACAGGTACTGAGCAGTTCTTC

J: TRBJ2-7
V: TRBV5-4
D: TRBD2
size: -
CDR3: CASSSLAGGPSYEQYF
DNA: TGTGCCAGCAGCTCCCTAGCGGGAGGGCCGTCCTACGAGCAGTACTTC

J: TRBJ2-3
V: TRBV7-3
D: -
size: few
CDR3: CASSPRSSGQTDTQYF
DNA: TGTGCCAGCAGCCCCAGGTCAAGCGGGCAAACAGATACGCAGTATTTT